This TCR beta chain was documented in a study of blood T cell repertoires in COVID-19. The overall study: Some COVID-19 samples were acute and others convalescent; all came from the United States, Italy and Spain. T cells, B-cell-depleted T cells, or PBMCs provided the cDNA or gDNA that served as material.

In the study's own analysis: From reference gene primer amplification, estimates of nucleated cell counts were derived. The assay was immunoSEQ multiplex PCR, and TCRdb's table has in-frame clones only and misses some. V and J calls and clone size come straight from that table; D and trimming were deduced from the DNA. The sample has 70,000 to 90,000 clones; 60% to 85% are singletons. The CDR3 consists of 15 residues. The V end lost 4 bases, the J end lost 1 base, and 11 bases lay between the germline ends. From germline, CDR1 is LNHDA and CDR2 SQIVND (reference sequence). The receptor was derived from a human donor in a cohort sampled during active COVID-19. The sequenced material came from peripheral blood. This chain links TRBV19 with TRBJ2-4; D may be TRBD1 (6 bases). The CDR3 protein is CASSRGTGAKNIQYF. The CDR3 nucleotides read TGTGCCAGTAGTAGGGGAACAGGGGCCAAAAACATTCAGTACTTC.